The 5 T cell receptor beta chains reported below all come from one sample, sequenced in a study of cytomegalovirus exposure and HLA in healthy donors. PCR involved 60 Vbeta and 13 Jbeta primers. Libraries were prepared by immunoSEQ multiplex PCR; TCRdb keeps only in-frame clonotypes and omits some of them. The data show roughly 100,000 clones, 60% to 85% seen once. The specimen sequenced was PBMCs. The receptors shown here come from a female donor in good health and CMV-seropositive.

In its sample, this clone was seen once. V gene TRBV29-1 combines with J gene TRBJ1-2; TRBD1 might be the D (5 bases). This CDR3 contains 14 residues. Germline V gene data show CDR1 as SQVTM and CDR2 as ANQGSEA. Trimming took off 6 bases at V and 5 bases at J, with 19 bases between the two ends. The CDR3 region has the DNA TGCAGCGTACAAGCCGGCAGGGTAGAGTATGGCTACACCTTC. Encoded protein: CSVQAGRVEYGYTF.

This sequence joins TRBV7-8 and TRBJ1-6; unclear D gene. The germline V and J ends were trimmed by 4 bases and 5 bases, with 18 bases remaining between them. CDR1 is SGHVS, CDR2 FQNEAQ, per germline. The CDR3 length is 17 residues. The CDR3 reads CASSSPRAAGNNSPLHF. In nucleotides, the CDR3 is TGTGCCAGCAGCTCACCCCGGGCGGCCGGGAATAATTCACCCCTCCACTTT.

CDR3 nucleotides: TGCAGCGTTCCGGGACAGGGGTTCTACGAGCAGTACTTC. This encodes CSVPGQGFYEQYF. The chain combines TRBV29-1 with TRBJ2-7, with 10 bases fitting TRBD1. J lost 3 bases, V lost 5 bases, and 4 bases had no gene match. The CDR3 spans 13 residues. Germline V gene data show CDR1 as SQVTM and CDR2 as ANQGSEA.

This clone came up a few times. The chain joins TRBV6-6 to TRBJ1-5, with D unclear. The CDR3 extends over 16 amino acids. V lost 2 bases to trimming and J lost 3 bases, with 14 bases between them. Germline values: CDR1 MNHNY, CDR2 SVGAGI (reference sequence). Written as DNA, the CDR3 is TGTGCCAGCAGTTACCCTCCCAGCGAGTCCAATCAGCCCCAGCATTTT. This encodes CASSYPPSESNQPQHF.

This chain connects TRBV29-1 to TRBJ2-5; 8 nucleotides match TRBD1. Germline V CDR1 and CDR2: SQVTM, ANQGSEA. Unmatched junction bases numbered 10, after V lost 3 bases and J lost 7 bases. The CDR3 covers 14 residues. The CDR3 region has the DNA TGCAGCGTTGACAAGACAGGGGCCGGGGGGACCCAGTACTTC. Its translation is CSVDKTGAGGTQYF.